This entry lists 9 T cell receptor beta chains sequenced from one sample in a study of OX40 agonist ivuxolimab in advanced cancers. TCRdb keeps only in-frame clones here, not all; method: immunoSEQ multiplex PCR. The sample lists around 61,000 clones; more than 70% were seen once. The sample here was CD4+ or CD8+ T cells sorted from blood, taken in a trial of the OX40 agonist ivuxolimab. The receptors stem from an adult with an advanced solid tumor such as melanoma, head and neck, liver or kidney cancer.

CDR3 loop: CASTQSGGLGEQYF. The DNA of the CDR3 is TGTGCCAGCACCCAATCCGGGGGTCTAGGTGAGCAGTACTTC. This chain links TRBV6-6 with TRBJ2-7, with a weak D call TRBD2 (6 bases). In germline, CDR1 is MNHNY, CDR2 SVGAGI (reference sequence). CDR3 length: 14 residues. Trimming removed 7 bases from V and 7 bases from J, with 20 bases in between.

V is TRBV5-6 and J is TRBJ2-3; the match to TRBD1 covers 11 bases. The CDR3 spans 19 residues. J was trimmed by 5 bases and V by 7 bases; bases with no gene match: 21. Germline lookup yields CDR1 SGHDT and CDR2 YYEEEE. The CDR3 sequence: CASGALGQGAAEGGDTQYF. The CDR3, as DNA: TGTGCCAGCGGGGCTCTTGGACAGGGGGCCGCAGAGGGCGGAGATACGCAGTATTTT.

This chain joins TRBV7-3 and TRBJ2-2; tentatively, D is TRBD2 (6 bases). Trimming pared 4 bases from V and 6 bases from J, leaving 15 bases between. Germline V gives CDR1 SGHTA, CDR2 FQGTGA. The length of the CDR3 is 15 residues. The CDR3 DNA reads TGTGCCAGCAGCTACCAAGGAGGGCAGGCCGGGGAGCTGTTTTTT. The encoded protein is CASSYQGGQAGELFF.

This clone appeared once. CDR3 sequence: CASSLAGAITDTQYF. The CDR3, as DNA: TGTGCCAGCAGCTTAGCGGGAGCTATCACAGATACGCAGTATTTT. This chain uses TRBV7-9 with TRBJ2-3, with D perhaps TRBD2 (5 bases). Germline-derived CDR1 and CDR2 are SEHNR and FQNEAQ (reference sequence). The CDR3 has 15 amino acids. Trimming took 0 bases from V and 2 from J, leaving 9 bases between them.

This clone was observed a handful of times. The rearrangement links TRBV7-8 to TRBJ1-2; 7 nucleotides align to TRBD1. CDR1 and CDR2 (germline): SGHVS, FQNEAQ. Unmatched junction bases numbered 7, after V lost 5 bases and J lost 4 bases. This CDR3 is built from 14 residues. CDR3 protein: CASSPRDSLYGYTF. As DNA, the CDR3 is TGTGCCAGCAGCCCGAGGGACAGCCTCTATGGCTACACCTTC.

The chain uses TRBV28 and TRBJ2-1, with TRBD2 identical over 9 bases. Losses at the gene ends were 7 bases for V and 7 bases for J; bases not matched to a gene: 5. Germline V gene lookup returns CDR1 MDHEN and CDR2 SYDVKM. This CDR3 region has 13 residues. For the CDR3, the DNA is TGTGCCAGCACCCTTAGCGGGAGTAATGAGCAGTTCTTC. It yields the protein CASTLSGSNEQFF.

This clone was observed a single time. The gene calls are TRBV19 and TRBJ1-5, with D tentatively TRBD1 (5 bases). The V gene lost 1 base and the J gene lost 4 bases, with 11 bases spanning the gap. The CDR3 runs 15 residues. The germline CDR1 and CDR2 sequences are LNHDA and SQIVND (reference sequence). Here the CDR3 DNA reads TGTGCCAGTAGTATAGTAACAGGACCAAATCAGCCCCAGCATTTT. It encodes CASSIVTGPNQPQHF.

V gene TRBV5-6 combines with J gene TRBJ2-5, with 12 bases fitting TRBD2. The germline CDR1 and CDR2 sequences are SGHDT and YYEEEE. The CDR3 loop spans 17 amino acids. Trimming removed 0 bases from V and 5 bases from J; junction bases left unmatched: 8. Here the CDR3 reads CASSLGLAGVGGETQYF. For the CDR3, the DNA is TGTGCCAGCAGCTTGGGACTAGCGGGAGTAGGAGGGGAGACCCAGTACTTC.

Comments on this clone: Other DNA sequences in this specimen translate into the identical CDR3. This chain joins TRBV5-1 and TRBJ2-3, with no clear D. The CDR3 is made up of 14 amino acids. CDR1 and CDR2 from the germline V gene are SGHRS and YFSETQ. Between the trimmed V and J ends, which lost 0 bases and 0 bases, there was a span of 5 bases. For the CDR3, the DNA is TGCGCCAGCAGCTTGGCCACCAGCACAGATACGCAGTATTTT. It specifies CASSLATSTDTQYF.